The rows below give T cell receptor beta chains drawn from one sample of a study of PD-1 blockade in classical Hodgkin lymphoma. The protocol was immunoSEQ multiplex PCR, while the TCRdb copy is restricted to in-frame clones and leaves out a portion. The data show around 70,000 clones, 71% seen once. Sequences were derived from peripheral blood mononuclear cells (PBMCs), sampled before the second cycle of nivolumab. The receptors stem from a human donor with classical Hodgkin lymphoma. CDR3s include the opening cysteine and the closing phenylalanine or tryptophan. Each record gives: J gene, clone size, V gene, D gene, CDR3 protein, CDR3 DNA. D genes are given only for firm matches. Clone size is stated in some rows and not others, as once, few, many or a class when expanded.

J gene: TRBJ2-7
clone size: NA
V gene: TRBV7-9
D gene: NA
CDR3 protein: CASQGSSYEQYF
CDR3 DNA: TGTGCCTCCCAGGGCAGCTCCTACGAGCAGTACTTC

J gene: TRBJ2-1
clone size: NA
V gene: TRBV10-3
D gene: TRBD2
CDR3 protein: CAISEPARTSGYNEQFF
CDR3 DNA: TGTGCCATCAGTGAACCGGCCAGGACTAGCGGCTACAATGAGCAGTTCTTC

J gene: TRBJ1-1
clone size: NA
V gene: TRBV29-1
D gene: NA
CDR3 protein: CSVRTGPGTEAFF
CDR3 DNA: TGCAGCGTCCGTACAGGGCCAGGCACTGAAGCTTTCTTT

J gene: TRBJ2-3
clone size: NA
V gene: TRBV28
D gene: NA
CDR3 protein: CASSLSVDTQYF
CDR3 DNA: TGTGCCAGCAGTTTATCAGTGGATACGCAGTATTTT

J gene: TRBJ1-1
clone size: few
V gene: TRBV9
D gene: NA
CDR3 protein: CASSVGWGEAFF
CDR3 DNA: TGTGCCAGCAGCGTAGGTTGGGGTGAAGCTTTCTTT

J gene: TRBJ1-5
clone size: NA
V gene: TRBV28
D gene: TRBD1
CDR3 protein: CASSLKGAGGHF
CDR3 DNA: TGTGCCAGCAGTTTAAAGGGGGCAGGGGGGCATTTT

J gene: TRBJ2-7
clone size: NA
V gene: TRBV5-1
D gene: TRBD1
CDR3 protein: CASSRDRVGSYEQYF
CDR3 DNA: TGCGCCAGCAGCAGGGACAGGGTCGGATCCTACGAGCAGTACTTC

J gene: TRBJ2-7
clone size: NA
V gene: TRBV23-1
D gene: TRBD1
CDR3 protein: CASTTSTGPKYEQYF
CDR3 DNA: TGCGCCAGCACCACATCGACAGGGCCAAAGTACGAGCAGTACTTC

J gene: TRBJ2-7
clone size: NA
V gene: TRBV11-3
D gene: NA
CDR3 protein: CASSLDYGQTYEQYF
CDR3 DNA: TGTGCCAGCAGCTTAGACTACGGACAAACCTACGAGCAGTACTTC

J gene: TRBJ2-7
clone size: NA
V gene: TRBV7-9
D gene: NA
CDR3 protein: CASSLEQRHEQYF
CDR3 DNA: TGTGCCAGCAGCTTAGAACAGCGTCACGAGCAGTACTTC

J gene: TRBJ2-3
clone size: NA
V gene: TRBV10-1
D gene: NA
CDR3 protein: CASSEARGADTQYF
CDR3 DNA: TGCGCCAGCAGTGAGGCCAGGGGGGCAGATACGCAGTATTTT

J gene: TRBJ2-7
clone size: NA
V gene: TRBV11-2
D gene: NA
CDR3 protein: CASVEQGSYEQYF
CDR3 DNA: TGTGCCAGCGTCGAGCAGGGCTCCTACGAGCAGTACTTC

J gene: TRBJ1-1
clone size: NA
V gene: TRBV30
D gene: NA
CDR3 protein: CAWNPQGMNTEAFF
CDR3 DNA: TGTGCCTGGAATCCCCAGGGGATGAACACTGAAGCTTTCTTT

J gene: TRBJ1-2
clone size: NA
V gene: TRBV28
D gene: TRBD1
CDR3 protein: CASKLEPGQNYGYTF
CDR3 DNA: TGTGCCAGCAAACTAGAACCGGGACAGAACTATGGCTACACCTTC

J gene: TRBJ1-1
clone size: NA
V gene: TRBV29-1
D gene: NA
CDR3 protein: CSDLTDTNTEAFF
CDR3 DNA: TGCAGCGACCTGACAGACACCAACACTGAAGCTTTCTTT

J gene: TRBJ1-5
clone size: NA
V gene: TRBV5-8
D gene: TRBD1
CDR3 protein: CASSRGGDRVFQPQHF
CDR3 DNA: TGTGCCAGCAGCCGAGGAGGGGACAGGGTCTTTCAGCCCCAGCATTTT

J gene: TRBJ1-1
clone size: medium-sized
V gene: TRBV6-5
D gene: TRBD1
CDR3 protein: CASSYSGTGLTEAFF
CDR3 DNA: TGTGCCAGCAGTTACTCCGGGACAGGGCTCACTGAAGCTTTCTTT

J gene: TRBJ2-3
clone size: NA
V gene: TRBV7-8
D gene: NA
CDR3 protein: CASSLLVLDTQYF
CDR3 DNA: TGTGCCAGCAGCTTATTGGTTCTAGATACGCAGTATTTT

J gene: TRBJ1-2
clone size: NA
V gene: TRBV30
D gene: NA
CDR3 protein: CAWSGAVYGYTF
CDR3 DNA: TGTGCCTGGAGTGGGGCAGTCTATGGCTACACCTTC

J gene: TRBJ1-2
clone size: NA
V gene: TRBV9
D gene: TRBD1
CDR3 protein: CASTFLTGPEGYTF
CDR3 DNA: TGTGCCAGCACCTTCTTGACAGGGCCCGAGGGCTACACCTTC

J gene: TRBJ1-2
clone size: NA
V gene: TRBV30
D gene: TRBD1
CDR3 protein: CAWSPRGRGGYTF
CDR3 DNA: TGTGCCTGGAGTCCCAGGGGGCGCGGTGGCTACACCTTC